The 26 T cell receptor beta chains reported below all come from one sample, sequenced in a study of blood T cell repertoires in COVID-19. The protocol was immunoSEQ multiplex PCR, while the TCRdb copy is restricted to in-frame clones and leaves out a portion. The table has around 120,000 clones, 78% seen once; the top ten hold under 3%. The source material was peripheral blood. All receptors come from a man between 65 and 85 years old with acute or convalescent COVID-19.

The rearrangement uses TRBV4-3 and TRBJ2-5; 10 positions agree with TRBD2. CDR1 and CDR2 from the germline V gene are LGHNA and YSLEER. V was clipped by 4 bases and J by 4 bases; unmatched bases: 12. This CDR3 has 17 amino acids. CDR3 DNA sequence: TGCGCCAGCAGCCCCGGGACTAGCGTTGGTCGGTCAGAGACCCAGTACTTC. Protein: CASSPGTSVGRSETQYF.

This rearrangement joins TRBV7-3 to TRBJ2-1; 7 positions agree with TRBD2. V lost 2 bases, J lost 7 bases, and 8 bases stayed unmatched. CDR3 length: 15 amino acids. CDR1 is SGHTA and CDR2 is FQGTGA in the germline V gene. CDR3 sequence reads: CASSLDGGSWNEQFF. The CDR3 coding sequence is TGTGCCAGCAGCTTAGACGGGGGGAGTTGGAATGAGCAGTTCTTC.

The rearrangement uses TRBV2 and TRBJ1-1; TRBD1 might be the D (6 bases). This CDR3 is built from 13 residues. Germline CDR1 and CDR2: SNHLY and FYNNEI. V was pared by 7 bases and J by 1 base, with 10 bases between. CDR3 protein: CASTPQGNTEAFF. Here the CDR3 DNA reads TGTGCCAGCACCCCACAGGGGAACACTGAAGCTTTCTTT. The whole variable domain, filled in from reference TRBV2 and TRBJ1-1, reads EPEVTQTPSHQVTQMGQEVILRCVPISNHLYFYWYRQILGQKVEFLVSFYNNEISEKSEIFDDQFSVERPDGSNFTLKIRSTKLEDSAMYFCASTPQGNTEAFFGQGTRLTVV.

The V gene is TRBV2, the J gene TRBJ1-1; unclear D gene. Germline V gene lookup returns CDR1 SNHLY and CDR2 FYNNEI. V lost 5 bases, J lost 0 bases, and 10 bases lay in between. The CDR3 totals 14 residues. The CDR3 DNA sequence: TGTGCCAGCAGTCGGGAGTGGCTGAACACTGAAGCTTTCTTT. Protein sequence: CASSREWLNTEAFF.

The J gene is TRBJ2-1, the V gene TRBV6-5; 8 bases fit TRBD1. The CDR3 contains 16 residues. J gave up 3 bases and V 4 bases, and 8 bases lay outside the gene matches. Germline values: CDR1 MNHEY, CDR2 SVGAGI. CDR3 sequence reads: CASSSQQGVFYNEQFF. The CDR3 coding sequence is TGTGCCAGCAGTTCCCAACAGGGGGTTTTCTACAATGAGCAGTTCTTC.

The chain is built from TRBV5-5 and TRBJ1-5; the D gene is possibly TRBD1 (6 bases). Germline values: CDR1 SGHKS, CDR2 YYEKEE (reference sequence). Trimming pared 3 bases from V and 4 bases from J, leaving 8 bases between. The CDR3 is made up of 13 amino acids. The CDR3 spells CASSWGLNQPQHF. The CDR3 nucleotides are TGTGCCAGCAGCTGGGGGCTTAATCAGCCCCAGCATTTT. The full variable domain, with the rest looked up from reference TRBV5-5 and TRBJ1-5, is DAGVTQSPTHLIKTRGQQVTLRCSPISGHKSVSWYQQVLGQGPQFIFQYYEKEERGRGNFPDRFSARQFPNYSSELNVNALLLGDSALYLCASSWGLNQPQHFGDGTRLSIL.

This clone was picked up a small number of times. The chain joins TRBV10-3 to TRBJ1-5; D remains ambiguous. The CDR3 covers 12 residues. With 4 bases removed from V and 5 bases from J, the gap between germline ends came to 6 bases. Germline CDR1 reads ENHRY; CDR2 reads SYGVKD. The DNA of the CDR3 is TGTGCCATCAGTGGTGTCGATCAGCCCCAGCATTTT. Translated, it gives CAISGVDQPQHF.

J is TRBJ2-7 and V is TRBV14; D not resolved. Looked up from germline, CDR1 is SGHDN and CDR2 is FVKESK. Trimming took 1 base from V and 3 from J, leaving 10 bases between them. CDR3 size: 14 residues. The DNA of the CDR3 is TGTGCCAGCAGCCAAGTACAGACGTACTACGAGCAGTACTTC. Amino acids: CASSQVQTYYEQYF.

This clone was recorded once. This chain links TRBV5-1 with TRBJ1-2; D might be TRBD1 (5 bases). The germline gives CDR1 SGHRS, CDR2 YFSETQ. Deletions cut 4 bases from V and 1 base from J, with 8 bases between. The CDR3 is made up of 13 amino acids. This chain's CDR3 is CASSETVNYGYTF. In nucleotides, the CDR3 is TGCGCCAGCAGCGAGACAGTTAACTATGGCTACACCTTC.

The chain joins TRBV9 to TRBJ1-6; TRBD1 matches 9 bases. The CDR3 contains 14 residues. J was trimmed by 8 bases and V by 3 bases; bases with no gene match: 3. Germline CDR1 and CDR2: SGDLS and YYNGEE. The CDR3 spells CASSGGQGYSPLHF. DNA for the CDR3: TGTGCCAGCAGCGGGGGACAGGGATATTCACCCCTCCACTTT.

The rearrangement links TRBV29-1 to TRBJ2-3; 7 nucleotides match TRBD1. The junction had 12 bases not matched to a gene; V was cut back by 6 bases and J by 3 bases. Germline CDR1 and CDR2: SQVTM and ANQGSEA. The CDR3 is made up of 15 amino acids. CDR3 sequence (DNA): TGCAGCGTCCGAACAACAGGGGCGAGGACAGATACGCAGTATTTT. Amino acids: CSVRTTGARTDTQYF.

V usage is TRBV5-6 and J usage is TRBJ1-5; tentative D call: TRBD1 (5 bases). The length of the CDR3 is 14 residues. Germline V gene sequence: CDR1 SGHDT, CDR2 YYEEEE. V shed 5 bases and J shed 5 bases, with 14 bases lying between them. CDR3 DNA: TGTGCCAGCAGTTCGGGGGACTCTTATCAGCCCCAGCATTTT. It encodes CASSSGDSYQPQHF.

The chain combines TRBV5-4 with TRBJ1-1; D is possibly TRBD1 (5 bases). The germline V and J ends were trimmed by 4 bases and 4 bases, with 14 bases remaining between them. The germline gives CDR1 SGHNT, CDR2 YYREEE (reference sequence). CDR3 size: 14 residues. The chain's CDR3 is CASSIQGSGTEAFF. In nucleotides, the CDR3 is TGTGCCAGCAGCATCCAGGGTAGTGGCACTGAAGCTTTCTTT.

This clone is a singleton in its sample. V and J are TRBV4-3 and TRBJ2-6, with D possibly TRBD2 on 5 matching bases. This CDR3 is built from 17 residues. Per the germline V gene, CDR1 is LGHNA and CDR2 is YSLEER. The germline V and J ends were trimmed by 3 bases and 0 bases, with 12 bases remaining between them. CDR3: CASSQKAGGSGANVLTF. CDR3 in DNA: TGCGCCAGCAGCCAGAAGGCAGGAGGCTCTGGGGCCAACGTCCTGACTTTC.

This chain uses TRBV7-2 with TRBJ1-2, with D possibly matching TRBD1 (6 bases). CDR3 length equals 18 residues. V gave up 5 bases and J gave up 0 bases, with 22 bases separating them. CDR1 SGHTA and CDR2 FQGNSA come from the germline V gene. CDR3 nucleotides: TGTGCCAGCAGCCCGGATACGACTGGGACACATTCTAACTATGGCTACACCTTC. Translated, it gives CASSPDTTGTHSNYGYTF.

This clone appeared a single time. V is TRBV9 and J is TRBJ2-2; 8 nucleotides match TRBD2. V lost 0 bases to trimming and J lost 5 bases; unmatched junction nucleotides: 9. The CDR3 spans 17 residues. Germline assignment: CDR1 SGDLS and CDR2 YYNGEE. CDR3 coding DNA: TGTGCCAGCAGCGTAGGTTCCGGGGGGGCCCGAACCGGGGAGCTGTTTTTT. As protein: CASSVGSGGARTGELFF. Using reference TRBV9 and TRBJ2-2 for the parts outside the CDR3, the full variable domain is DSGVTQTPKHLITATGQRVTLRCSPRSGDLSVYWYQQSLDQGLQFLIQYYNGEERAKGNILERFSAQQFPDLHSELNLSSLELGDSALYFCASSVGSGGARTGELFFGEGSRLTVL.

The chain links TRBV12-3 or TRBV12-4 to TRBJ1-2; D not resolved. The V and J ends lost 4 bases and 4 bases respectively, with 4 bases between them. CDR3 length equals 11 residues. CDR3: CASSYSYGYTF. CDR3 DNA sequence: TGTGCCAGCAGTTACAGCTATGGCTACACCTTC.

The chain combines TRBV3-1 (or the pseudogene TRBV3-2) with TRBJ1-5, with D uncertain. V lost 3 bases and J 1 base, leaving 10 bases between the germline ends. Germline values: CDR1 LGHDT, CDR2 YNNKEL (reference sequence). The CDR3 length is 15 residues. The CDR3 region is CASSHRGGSNQPQHF. The DNA for the CDR3 is TGTGCCAGCAGCCACCGGGGAGGGAGCAATCAGCCCCAGCATTTT.

V usage is TRBV7-3 and J usage is TRBJ2-7; D might be TRBD2 (6 bases). CDR1 and CDR2 from the germline V gene are SGHTA and FQGTGA. This CDR3 comprises 12 residues. CDR3 DNA sequence: TGTGCAGGGGTGCGGGATTCCTACGAGCAGTACTTC. Translating gives CAGVRDSYEQYF.

The CDR3 here is CASSLRGSYNSPLHF. The CDR3 bases are TGCGCCAGCAGCTTGCGGGGCTCCTATAATTCACCCCTCCACTTT. The gene calls are TRBV5-1 and TRBJ1-6, with no clear D. V shed 1 base and J shed 0 bases, with 5 bases lying between them. Per germline, CDR1 SGHRS and CDR2 YFSETQ. This CDR3 has 15 residues.

V usage is TRBV19 and J usage is TRBJ2-7, with TRBD1 as a possible D gene (5 bases). In germline, CDR1 is LNHDA, CDR2 SQIVND (reference sequence). The CDR3 has 14 residues. V lost 8 bases to trimming and J lost 2 bases, with 16 bases between them. The DNA of the CDR3 is TGTGCCAGTTCTAATTGGACAACTACCTACGAGCAGTACTTC. It codes for CASSNWTTTYEQYF.

This chain joins TRBV7-2 and TRBJ2-5; TRBD2 aligns across 7 bases. Per the germline V gene, CDR1 is SGHTA and CDR2 is FQGNSA. CDR3 length: 15 amino acids. V lost 0 bases to trimming and J lost 2 bases; unmatched junction nucleotides: 3. The DNA for the CDR3 is TGTGCCAGCAGCTTAGCGCGGGGGTCGCAAGAGACCCAGTACTTC. Its translation is CASSLARGSQETQYF.

V usage is TRBV29-1 and J usage is TRBJ1-4; D remains unclear. The CDR3 spans 13 residues. In germline, CDR1 is SQVTM, CDR2 ANQGSEA. Trimming removed 0 bases at V and 5 bases at J, with 7 bases between. Here the CDR3 reads CSVEEPGNEKLFF. CDR3 sequence (DNA): TGCAGCGTTGAAGAACCAGGAAATGAAAAACTGTTTTTT.

This clone was detected once. The chain uses TRBV5-4 and TRBJ1-6; D gene unclear. Trimming cost V 0 bases and J 10 bases, with 8 bases left between them. Looked up from germline, CDR1 is SGHNT and CDR2 is YYREEE (reference sequence). CDR3 length: 13 amino acids. CDR3 DNA sequence: TGTGCCAGCAGCTTGGGTCGGGTATCACCCCTCCACTTT. This gives the protein CASSLGRVSPLHF.

The CDR3: CASSLGTGTLEQYF. The CDR3 nucleotides read TGCGCCAGCAGCCTCGGGACAGGGACTCTCGAGCAGTACTTC. This chain connects TRBV4-1 to TRBJ2-7; TRBD1 matches at 9 bases. V was pared by 4 bases and J by 6 bases, with 7 bases of the junction left unmatched. The CDR3 totals 14 residues. Germline V gene data show CDR1 as MGHRA and CDR2 as YSYEKL.

The chain uses TRBV6-1 and TRBJ1-2; 8 bases align to TRBD1. Germline CDR1 and CDR2: MNHNS and SASEGT. This CDR3 spans 17 amino acids. Trimming at V came to 0 bases and at J to 4 bases, leaving 10 bases not matched to a gene. The CDR3 reads CASSEAGGQGAVYGYTF. The CDR3 nucleotides are TGTGCCAGCAGTGAAGCGGGGGGGCAGGGGGCTGTCTATGGCTACACCTTC.